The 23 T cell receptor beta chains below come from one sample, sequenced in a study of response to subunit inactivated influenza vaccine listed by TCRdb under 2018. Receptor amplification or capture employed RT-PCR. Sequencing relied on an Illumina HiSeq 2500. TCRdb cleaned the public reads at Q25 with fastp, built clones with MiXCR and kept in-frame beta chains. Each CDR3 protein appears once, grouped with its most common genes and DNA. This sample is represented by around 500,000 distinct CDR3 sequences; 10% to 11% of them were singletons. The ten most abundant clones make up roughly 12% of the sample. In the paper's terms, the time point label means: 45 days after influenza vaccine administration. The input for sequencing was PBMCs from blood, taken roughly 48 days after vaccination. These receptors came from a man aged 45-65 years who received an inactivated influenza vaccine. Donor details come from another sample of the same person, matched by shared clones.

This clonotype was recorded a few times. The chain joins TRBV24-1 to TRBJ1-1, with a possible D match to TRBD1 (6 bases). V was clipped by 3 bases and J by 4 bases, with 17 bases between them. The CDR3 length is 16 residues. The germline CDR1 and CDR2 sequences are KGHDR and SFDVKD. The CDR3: CATSDLRGEVATEAFF. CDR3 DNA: TGTGCCACCAGTGATCTCAGGGGTGAAGTCGCCACTGAAGCTTTCTTT.

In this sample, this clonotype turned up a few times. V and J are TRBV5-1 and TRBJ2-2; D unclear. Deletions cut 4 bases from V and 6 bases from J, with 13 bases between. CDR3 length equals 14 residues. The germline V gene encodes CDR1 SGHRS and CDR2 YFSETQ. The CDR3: CASSPDPFSGELFF. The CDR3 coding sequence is TGCGCCAGCAGCCCGGACCCTTTTTCCGGGGAGCTGTTTTTT.

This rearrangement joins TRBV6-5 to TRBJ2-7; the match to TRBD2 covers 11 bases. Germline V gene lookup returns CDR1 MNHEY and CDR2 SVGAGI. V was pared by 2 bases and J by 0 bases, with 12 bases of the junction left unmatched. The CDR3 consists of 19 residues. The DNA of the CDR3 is TGTGCCAGCAGTTACAAGACAGCCGGGACTAGCGGATTCTCCTACGAGCAGTACTTC. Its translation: CASSYKTAGTSGFSYEQYF.

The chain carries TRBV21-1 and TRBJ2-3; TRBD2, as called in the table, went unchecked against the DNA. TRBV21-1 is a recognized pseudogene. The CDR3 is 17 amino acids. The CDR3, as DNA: TGTGCCAGCAGCCCCCGCTGGGGGAAGAAGGTTGCAGATACGCAGTATTTT. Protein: CASSPRWGKKVADTQYF.

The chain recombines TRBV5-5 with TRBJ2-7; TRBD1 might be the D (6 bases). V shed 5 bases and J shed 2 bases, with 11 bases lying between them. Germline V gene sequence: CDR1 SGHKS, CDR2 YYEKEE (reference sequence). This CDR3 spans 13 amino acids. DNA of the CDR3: TGTGCCAGCAGGCCTGACAGGACCTACGAGCAGTACTTC. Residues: CASRPDRTYEQYF. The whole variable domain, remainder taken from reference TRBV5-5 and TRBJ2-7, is DAGVTQSPTHLIKTRGQQVTLRCSPISGHKSVSWYQQVLGQGPQFIFQYYEKEERGRGNFPDRFSARQFPNYSSELNVNALLLGDSALYLCASRPDRTYEQYFGPGTRLTVT.

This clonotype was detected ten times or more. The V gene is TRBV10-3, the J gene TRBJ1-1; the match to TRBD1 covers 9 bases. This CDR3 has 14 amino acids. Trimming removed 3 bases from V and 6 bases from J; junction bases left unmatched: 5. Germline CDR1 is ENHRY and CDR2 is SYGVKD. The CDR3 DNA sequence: TGTGCCATCAGTGAATCGGACAGGGGCGCTGAAGCTTTCTTT. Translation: CAISESDRGAEAFF.

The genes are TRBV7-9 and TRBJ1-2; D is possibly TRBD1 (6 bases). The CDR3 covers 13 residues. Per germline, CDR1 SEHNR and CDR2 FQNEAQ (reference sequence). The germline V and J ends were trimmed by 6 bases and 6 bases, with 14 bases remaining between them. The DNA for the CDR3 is TGTGCCAGCAGGCTACAGGGCCTTCATGGCTACACCTTC. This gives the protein CASRLQGLHGYTF.

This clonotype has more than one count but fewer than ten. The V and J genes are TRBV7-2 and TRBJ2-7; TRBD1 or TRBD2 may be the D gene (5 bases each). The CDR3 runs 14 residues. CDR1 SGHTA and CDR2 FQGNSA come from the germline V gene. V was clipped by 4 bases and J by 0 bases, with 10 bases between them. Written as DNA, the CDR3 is TGTGCCAGCAGCTCCTCGAGGGGCTCCTACGAGCAGTACTTC. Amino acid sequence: CASSSSRGSYEQYF.

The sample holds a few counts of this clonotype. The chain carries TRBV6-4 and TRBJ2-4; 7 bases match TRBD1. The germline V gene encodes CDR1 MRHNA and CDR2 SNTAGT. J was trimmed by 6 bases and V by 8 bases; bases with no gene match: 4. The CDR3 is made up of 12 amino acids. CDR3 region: CASGPGGNIQYF. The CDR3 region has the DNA TGTGCCAGCGGACCAGGGGGAAACATTCAGTACTTC.

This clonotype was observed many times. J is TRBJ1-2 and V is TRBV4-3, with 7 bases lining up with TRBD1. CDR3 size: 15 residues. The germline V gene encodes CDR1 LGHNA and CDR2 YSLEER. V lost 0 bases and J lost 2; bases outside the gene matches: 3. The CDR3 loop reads CASSQEPQGNYGYTF. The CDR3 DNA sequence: TGCGCCAGCAGCCAAGAACCACAGGGGAACTATGGCTACACCTTC.

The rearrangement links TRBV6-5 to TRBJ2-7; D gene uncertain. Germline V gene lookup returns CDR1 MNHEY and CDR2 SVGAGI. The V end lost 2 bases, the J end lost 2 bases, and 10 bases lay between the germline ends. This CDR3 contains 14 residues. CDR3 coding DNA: TGTGCCAGCAGTTACCTTTCAGATACCTACGAGCAGTACTTC. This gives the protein CASSYLSDTYEQYF.

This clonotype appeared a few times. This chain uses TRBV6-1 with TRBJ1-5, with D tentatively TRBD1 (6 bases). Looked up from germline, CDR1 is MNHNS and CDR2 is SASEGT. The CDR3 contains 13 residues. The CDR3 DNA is TGTGCTACAGGGAGGGGAGGCAATCAGCCCCAGCATTTT. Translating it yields CATGRGGNQPQHF.

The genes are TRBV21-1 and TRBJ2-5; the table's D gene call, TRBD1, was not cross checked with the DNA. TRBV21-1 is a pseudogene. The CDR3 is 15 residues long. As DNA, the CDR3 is TGTGCCAGCAGCAAAGACGGCAGGGGGCGAGAGACCCAGTACTTC. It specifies CASSKDGRGRETQYF.

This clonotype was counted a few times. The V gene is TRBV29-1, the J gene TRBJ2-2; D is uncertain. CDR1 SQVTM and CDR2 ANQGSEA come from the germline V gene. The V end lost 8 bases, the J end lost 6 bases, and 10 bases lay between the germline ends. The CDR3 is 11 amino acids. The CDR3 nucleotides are TGCAGCACCCGTTCGGCCGGGGAGCTGTTTTTT. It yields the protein CSTRSAGELFF.

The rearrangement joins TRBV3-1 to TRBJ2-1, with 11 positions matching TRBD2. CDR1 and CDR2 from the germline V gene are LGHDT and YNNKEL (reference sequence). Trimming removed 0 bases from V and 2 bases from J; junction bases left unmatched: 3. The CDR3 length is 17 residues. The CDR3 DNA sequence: TGTGCCAGCAGCCAAGATTCGACTAGCGGGGCCTACAATGAGCAGTTCTTC. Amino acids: CASSQDSTSGAYNEQFF.

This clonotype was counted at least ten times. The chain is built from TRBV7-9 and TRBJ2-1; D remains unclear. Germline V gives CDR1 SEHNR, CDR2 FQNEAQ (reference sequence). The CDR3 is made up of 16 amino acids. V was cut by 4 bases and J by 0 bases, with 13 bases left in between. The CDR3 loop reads CASSWVMDSSYNEQFF. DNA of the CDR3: TGTGCCAGCAGCTGGGTTATGGATAGCTCCTACAATGAGCAGTTCTTC.

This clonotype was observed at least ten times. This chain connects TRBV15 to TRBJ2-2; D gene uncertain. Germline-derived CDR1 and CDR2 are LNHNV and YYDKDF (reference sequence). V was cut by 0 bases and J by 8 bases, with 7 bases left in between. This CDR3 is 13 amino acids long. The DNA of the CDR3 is TGTGCCACCAGCAGAGATTTGAAGGGGGAGCTGTTTTTT. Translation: CATSRDLKGELFF.

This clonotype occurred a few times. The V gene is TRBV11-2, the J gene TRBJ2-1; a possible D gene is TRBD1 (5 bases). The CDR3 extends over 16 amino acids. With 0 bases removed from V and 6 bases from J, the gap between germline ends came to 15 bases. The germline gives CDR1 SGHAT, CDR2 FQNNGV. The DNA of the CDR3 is TGTGCCAGCAGCTTAGACTACAACAGGCCTAGCAATGAGCAGTTCTTC. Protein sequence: CASSLDYNRPSNEQFF.

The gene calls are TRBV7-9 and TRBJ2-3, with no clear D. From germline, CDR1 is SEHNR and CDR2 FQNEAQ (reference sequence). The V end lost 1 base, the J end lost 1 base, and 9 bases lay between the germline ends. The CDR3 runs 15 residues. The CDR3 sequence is CASSLGQPGTDTQYF. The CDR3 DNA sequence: TGTGCCAGCAGCTTAGGTCAACCAGGCACAGATACGCAGTATTTT.

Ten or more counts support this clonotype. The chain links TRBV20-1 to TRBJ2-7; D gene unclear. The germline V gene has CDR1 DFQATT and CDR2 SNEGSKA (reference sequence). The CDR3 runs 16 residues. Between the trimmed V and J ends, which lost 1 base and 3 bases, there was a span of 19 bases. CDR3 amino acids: CSARASLSTKVYEQYF. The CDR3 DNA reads TGCAGTGCTAGAGCCTCTCTGTCGACGAAAGTCTACGAGCAGTACTTC.

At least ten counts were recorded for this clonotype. The CDR3 loop reads CSARKASGYEQYF. CDR3 sequence (DNA): TGCAGTGCTAGAAAGGCTAGCGGATACGAGCAGTACTTC. V usage is TRBV20-1 and J usage is TRBJ2-7, with 7 bases lining up with TRBD2. The trim removed 2 bases at V and 4 bases at J, leaving 5 bases unmatched. Germline assignment: CDR1 DFQATT and CDR2 SNEGSKA (reference sequence). The CDR3 has 13 amino acids.

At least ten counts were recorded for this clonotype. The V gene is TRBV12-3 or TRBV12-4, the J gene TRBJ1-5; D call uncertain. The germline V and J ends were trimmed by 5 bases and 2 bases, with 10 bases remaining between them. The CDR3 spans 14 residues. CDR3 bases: TGTGCCAGCAGTCCTCAAACTGGCAATCAGCCCCAGCATTTT. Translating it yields CASSPQTGNQPQHF.

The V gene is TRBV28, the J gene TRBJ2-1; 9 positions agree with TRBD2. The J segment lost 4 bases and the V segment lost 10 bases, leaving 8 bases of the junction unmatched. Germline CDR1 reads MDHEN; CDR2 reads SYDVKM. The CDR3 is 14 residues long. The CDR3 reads CATKGGGGYNEQFF. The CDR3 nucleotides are TGTGCCACGAAAGGCGGGGGGGGATACAATGAGCAGTTCTTC.